The 27 T cell receptor beta chains below all came from one sample that was sequenced in a study of blood T cell repertoires in COVID-19. Sequencing was performed with immunoSEQ multiplex PCR; in TCRdb, only in-frame clones are kept and a portion is missing. This sample has 90,000 to 100,000 clones, with 75% to 85% found just once. The sample consisted of peripheral blood. Receptors originate from a man aged 65 to 79 with acute or convalescent COVID-19.

The V call is TRBV3-1 (or the pseudogene TRBV3-2), the J call TRBJ1-6; D not certain. The V gene's germline CDR1 is LGHDT and CDR2 YNNKEL (reference sequence). The CDR3 totals 13 residues. V lost 2 bases and J 7 bases, leaving 6 bases between the germline ends. DNA for the CDR3: TGTGCCAGCAGCCAACCCCCGAATTCACCCCTCCACTTT. Protein: CASSQPPNSPLHF.

This clone has more than one count but fewer than ten. The chain couples TRBV4-3 to TRBJ1-3, with TRBD1 as a possible D gene (5 bases). Trimming pared 0 bases from V and 2 bases from J, leaving 11 bases between. This CDR3 has 16 amino acids. Germline CDR1 is LGHNA and CDR2 is YSLEER. Written as DNA, the CDR3 is TGCGCCAGCAGCCAAGAGGGTTCAGGGCCTGGAAACACCATATATTTT. Protein sequence: CASSQEGSGPGNTIYF.

The rearrangement links TRBV19 to TRBJ2-1, with 11 nucleotides matching TRBD2. CDR1 and CDR2 (germline): LNHDA, SQIVND (reference sequence). This CDR3 contains 14 residues. The V segment lost 10 bases and the J segment 5 bases; nucleotides outside the gene matches: 7. In nucleotides, the CDR3 is TGTGCCACCCGGCTAGCGGGAGGCAACAATGAGCAGTTCTTC. It specifies CATRLAGGNNEQFF. Together with reference TRBV19 and TRBJ2-1, the CDR3 gives the full variable domain: DGGITQSPKYLFRKEGQNVTLSCEQNLNHDAMYWYRQDPGQGLRLIYYSQIVNDFQKGDIAEGYSVSREKKESFPLTVTSAQKNPTAFYLCATRLAGGNNEQFFGPGTRLTVL.

V and J are TRBV5-1 and TRBJ2-6; tentatively, D is TRBD1 (6 bases). Germline V gene lookup returns CDR1 SGHRS and CDR2 YFSETQ. The CDR3 runs 17 residues. Trimming took off 3 bases at V and 0 bases at J, with 13 bases between the two ends. The DNA of the CDR3 is TGCGCCAGCAGCTGGGGGCCTGGAGCCTCTGGGGCCAACGTCCTGACTTTC. This sequence encodes CASSWGPGASGANVLTF.

V is TRBV6-5 and J is TRBJ2-7, with TRBD1 identical over 10 bases. Germline V gives CDR1 MNHEY, CDR2 SVGAGI. J was trimmed by 4 bases and V by 6 bases; bases with no gene match: 6. The CDR3 has 14 amino acids. This CDR3 reads CASSRTGGGYEQYF. The CDR3, as DNA: TGTGCCAGCAGCCGGACAGGGGGAGGTTACGAGCAGTACTTC.

The chain carries TRBV15 and TRBJ1-3; D call uncertain. The CDR3 sequence is 12 residues long. Germline CDR1 reads LNHNV; CDR2 reads YYDKDF (reference sequence). Trimming pared 2 bases from V and 4 bases from J, leaving 3 bases between. CDR3 coding DNA: TGTGCCACCAGCAGATCAGGAAACACCATATATTTT. Encoded protein: CATSRSGNTIYF.

V usage is TRBV10-3 and J usage is TRBJ1-1; D unclear. The CDR3 has 13 amino acids. Germline assignment: CDR1 ENHRY and CDR2 SYGVKD. V was cut by 3 bases and J by 1 base, with 6 bases left in between. The CDR3 coding sequence is TGTGCCATCAGTGACTCGGGGAACACTGAAGCTTTCTTT. Amino acid sequence: CAISDSGNTEAFF.

The chain couples TRBV9 to TRBJ1-3, with 7 bases aligning to TRBD1. Germline V gives CDR1 SGDLS, CDR2 YYNGEE. After removal of 3 bases from V and 0 bases from J, the junction contained 9 bases not matched to a gene. This CDR3 has 17 amino acids. Here the CDR3 reads CASSARQGQSSGNTIYF. In DNA, the CDR3 is TGTGCCAGCAGCGCGCGACAGGGACAGAGCTCTGGAAACACCATATATTTT.

This chain connects TRBV7-9 to TRBJ2-1; 13 bases are a match to TRBD2. The V segment lost 5 bases and the J segment 6 bases; nucleotides outside the gene matches: 4. The CDR3 totals 15 residues. Looked up from germline, CDR1 is SEHNR and CDR2 is FQNEAQ (reference sequence). This CDR3 reads CASSLGLAGVNEQFF. CDR3 nucleotides: TGTGCCAGCAGCCTCGGACTAGCGGGAGTCAATGAGCAGTTCTTC.

The rearrangement links TRBV5-1 to TRBJ2-3; TRBD2 aligns across 8 bases. The CDR3 has 16 residues. V was pared by 0 bases and J by 6 bases, with 9 bases of the junction left unmatched. Germline lookup yields CDR1 SGHRS and CDR2 YFSETQ. DNA of the CDR3: TGCGCCAGCAGCTTGGCCCCCGGGAGGGCCATGGATACGCAGTATTTT. Residues: CASSLAPGRAMDTQYF.

The genes are TRBV28 and TRBJ1-3; the D gene is possibly TRBD1 (6 bases). This CDR3 is built from 14 residues. Between the trimmed V and J ends, which lost 5 bases and 7 bases, there was a span of 15 bases. Germline CDR1 and CDR2: MDHEN and SYDVKM. The CDR3 sequence: CASSPPDRSNTIYF. For the CDR3, the DNA is TGTGCCAGCAGTCCACCCGACAGGTCGAACACCATATATTTT.

This chain joins TRBV19 and TRBJ1-1; 8 bases map to TRBD1. The germline gives CDR1 LNHDA, CDR2 SQIVND (reference sequence). The length of the CDR3 is 15 residues. Trimming removed 5 bases from V and 0 bases from J; junction bases left unmatched: 5. The CDR3 DNA is TGTGCCAGTAGTTTTGGACAGGGCTTGAACACTGAAGCTTTCTTT. Translation gives CASSFGQGLNTEAFF.

The V gene is TRBV4-1, the J gene TRBJ1-2, with a possible D match to TRBD1 (6 bases). This CDR3 has 16 residues. The germline V gene has CDR1 MGHRA and CDR2 YSYEKL. V lost 0 bases, J lost 0 bases, and 11 bases lay in between. The CDR3 region is CASSQDITGTNYGYTF. In nucleotides, the CDR3 is TGCGCCAGCAGCCAAGATATAACAGGGACTAACTATGGCTACACCTTC.

CDR3 region: CASSVRSPATNEKLFF. The CDR3, as DNA: TGTGCCAGCAGTGTCCGGTCACCTGCAACTAATGAAAAACTGTTTTTT. The V and J genes are TRBV6-1 and TRBJ1-4; no definite D call. CDR3 length: 16 amino acids. Per the germline V gene, CDR1 is MNHNS and CDR2 is SASEGT. Trimming stripped 4 bases from V and 0 bases from J, with 12 bases between.

In DNA form, the CDR3 reads TGTGCCTCAGTGGGCGGGACCAAAAACATTCAGTACTTC. This sequence encodes CASVGGTKNIQYF. V gene TRBV28 combines with J gene TRBJ2-4; tentative D call: TRBD2 (6 bases). This CDR3 has 13 amino acids. Germline assignment: CDR1 MDHEN and CDR2 SYDVKM. Trimming pared 11 bases from V and 2 bases from J, leaving 13 bases between.

This clone was recorded a few times. CDR3 sequence reads: CASSYGVGGVQETQYF. The CDR3 DNA reads as TGTGCCAGCAGTTATGGTGTGGGAGGGGTCCAAGAGACCCAGTACTTC. This chain uses TRBV6-6 with TRBJ2-5; 7 bases are shared with TRBD2. The CDR3 has 16 amino acids. The germline V gene encodes CDR1 MNHNY and CDR2 SVGAGI (reference sequence). V shed 3 bases and J 1 base; nucleotides not matched to a gene: 8.

The DNA of the CDR3 is TGCGCCAGCAGCCAAGCAGCGTTTGCAGATCAGCCCCAGCATTTT. Translation: CASSQAAFADQPQHF. The chain couples TRBV4-1 to TRBJ1-5, with unresolved D. CDR1 MGHRA and CDR2 YSYEKL come from the germline V gene. Trimming shortened V by 1 base and J by 5 bases, and 12 bases separated the two germline ends. The length of the CDR3 is 15 residues.

This chain joins TRBV27 and TRBJ1-4; a weak D match, TRBD1 (6 bases). Germline V gives CDR1 MNHEY, CDR2 SMNVEV (reference sequence). V dropped 8 bases and J dropped 8 bases, with 15 bases sitting between them. The CDR3 has 13 residues. In nucleotides, the CDR3 is TGTGCCAGCGCGTCCGGGGGGCAGGAAAAACTGTTTTTT. This codes for CASASGGQEKLFF.

The gene calls are TRBV19 and TRBJ2-1; TRBD2 might be the D (6 bases). The V end was cut by 10 bases, the J end by 8 bases, with 21 bases between. This CDR3 spans 14 amino acids. CDR1 is LNHDA and CDR2 is SQIVND in the germline V gene (reference sequence). This chain's CDR3 is CATLRDSSAHEQFF. In DNA, the CDR3 is TGTGCCACCCTCCGGGACTCCTCCGCTCATGAGCAGTTCTTC.

The chain employs TRBV15 and TRBJ1-2; a possible D gene is TRBD1 (5 bases). V lost 0 bases and J 1 base, leaving 15 bases between the germline ends. Germline CDR1 and CDR2: LNHNV and YYDKDF (reference sequence). This CDR3 is built from 17 residues. The CDR3 region is CATSRDRGTDLNYGYTF. CDR3 bases: TGTGCCACCAGCAGAGATAGAGGGACTGATCTTAACTATGGCTACACCTTC.

The genes are TRBV30 and TRBJ2-1; D not certain. Germline assignment: CDR1 GTSNPN and CDR2 SVGIG (reference sequence). The CDR3 totals 13 residues. Trimming pared 0 bases from V and 9 bases from J, leaving 12 bases between. In nucleotides, the CDR3 is TGTGCCTGGAGTGTTTCAGCGTTAGGTGAGCAGTTCTTC. Protein: CAWSVSALGEQFF.

The CDR3, as DNA: TGTGCCAGCAGCTCCCTCCGCGGTCCACCCAATGAGCAGTTCTTC. This sequence encodes CASSSLRGPPNEQFF. V gene TRBV11-3 combines with J gene TRBJ2-1; D is uncertain. The V end lost 4 bases, the J end lost 6 bases, and 16 bases lay between the germline ends. The V gene's germline CDR1 is SGHNT and CDR2 YENEEA. The CDR3 has 15 residues.

This clone was seen only a few times. The V call is TRBV19, the J call TRBJ2-4; 8 positions match TRBD1. Trimming took 3 bases from V and 1 from J; bases not matched to a gene: 8. CDR1 is LNHDA and CDR2 is SQIVND in the germline V gene (reference sequence). There are 17 residues in the CDR3. As DNA, the CDR3 is TGTGCCAGTAGTATTTCAGGGGGCAAGGATGCCAAAAACATTCAGTACTTC. Translation: CASSISGGKDAKNIQYF.

This clone was recorded once. The genes are TRBV10-2 and TRBJ2-5; the D gene is possibly TRBD2 (5 bases). Trimming removed 3 bases from V and 5 bases from J, with 7 bases in between. This CDR3 has 12 amino acids. Germline CDR1 WSHSY, CDR2 SAAADI. The CDR3 loop reads CASSDWRETQYF. The CDR3 coding sequence is TGCGCCAGCAGTGATTGGAGGGAGACCCAGTACTTC.

The sample holds a few counts of this clone. The chain is built from TRBV28 and TRBJ1-2, with D unresolved. This CDR3 region has 14 residues. The V end was cut by 1 base, the J end by 2 bases, with 8 bases between. Germline V gives CDR1 MDHEN, CDR2 SYDVKM. CDR3 in DNA: TGTGCCAGCAGTTTATTTGGGCAGAACTATGGCTACACCTTC. Amino acids: CASSLFGQNYGYTF.

The CDR3 coding sequence is TGTGCCAGCAGCTTAGGTTCTGGGGGCAGGGGACAGCCCCAGCATTTT. As protein: CASSLGSGGRGQPQHF. The V gene is TRBV7-8, the J gene TRBJ1-5; perhaps TRBD1 as D (6 bases). The germline V gene has CDR1 SGHVS and CDR2 FQNEAQ. The CDR3 spans 16 residues. The V end was cut by 1 base, the J end by 7 bases, with 17 bases between.

The gene calls are TRBV4-1 and TRBJ1-5, with 8 bases that match TRBD1. The CDR3 runs 15 residues. Trimming took 5 bases from V and 3 from J; bases not matched to a gene: 6. In germline, CDR1 is MGHRA, CDR2 YSYEKL. The chain's CDR3 is CASSSQGGSNQPQHF. DNA for the CDR3: TGCGCCAGCAGCTCACAGGGGGGATCCAATCAGCCCCAGCATTTT.